A selection of T cell receptor beta chains follows, all from one sample in a study of T cell responses to AZD1222 COVID-19 vaccine. TCRdb's copy holds only in-frame clones and misses some; the assay was immunoSEQ multiplex PCR. The sample has some 170,000 clones, approximately 90% seen once. The material was peripheral blood, obtained on day 0 of AZD1222 vaccination. The source is an adult in good health. Both conserved end residues are part of each CDR3. A D gene is named only where the DNA matches it firmly.

V gene,D gene,J gene,CDR3 protein,CDR3 DNA
TRBV3-1/TRBV3-2,TRBD2,TRBJ2-3,CASSPTRGLAGSTDTQYF,TGTGCCAGCAGCCCCACGAGGGGACTAGCGGGATCCACAGATACGCAGTATTTT
TRBV6-5,-,TRBJ2-7,CASKRVYEQYF,TGTGCCAGCAAAAGGGTCTACGAGCAGTACTTC
TRBV6-5,-,TRBJ2-1,CASGPLGPNEQFF,TGTGCCAGCGGCCCCCTGGGGCCCAATGAGCAGTTCTTC
TRBV27,TRBD2,TRBJ2-7,CASRLALGYEQYF,TGTGCCAGCAGACTAGCGCTGGGGTACGAGCAGTACTTC
TRBV27,-,TRBJ1-6,CASSSDRGIGSPLHF,TGTGCCAGCAGTTCCGACCGGGGTATTGGTTCACCCCTCCACTTT
TRBV6-5,-,TRBJ1-2,CASRASYGYTF,TGTGCCAGCAGGGCTAGCTATGGCTACACCTTC
TRBV27,-,TRBJ1-1,CASKPRAGTEAFF,TGTGCCAGCAAACCCAGGGCTGGCACTGAAGCTTTCTTT
TRBV14,-,TRBJ2-1,CASSQGGTSYNEQFF,TGTGCCAGCAGCCAAGGAGGGACTTCCTACAATGAGCAGTTCTTC
TRBV19,TRBD1,TRBJ1-2,CASSIMTGAMDGYTF,TGTGCCAGTAGTATTATGACAGGGGCGATGGATGGCTACACCTTC
TRBV29-1,TRBD1,TRBJ2-7,CSVDIQGVVYEQYF,TGCAGCGTTGACATTCAGGGGGTCGTCTACGAGCAGTACTTC